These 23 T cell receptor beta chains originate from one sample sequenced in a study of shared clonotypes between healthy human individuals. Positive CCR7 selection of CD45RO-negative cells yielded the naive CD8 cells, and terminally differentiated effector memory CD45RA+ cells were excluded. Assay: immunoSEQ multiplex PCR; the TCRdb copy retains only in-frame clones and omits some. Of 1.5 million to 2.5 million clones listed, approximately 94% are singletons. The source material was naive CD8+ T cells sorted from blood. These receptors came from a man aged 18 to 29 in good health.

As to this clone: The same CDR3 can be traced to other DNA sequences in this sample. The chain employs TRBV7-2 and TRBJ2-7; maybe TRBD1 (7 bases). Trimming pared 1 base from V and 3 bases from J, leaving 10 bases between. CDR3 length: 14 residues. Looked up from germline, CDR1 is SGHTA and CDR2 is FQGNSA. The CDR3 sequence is CASSLGQGGYEQYF. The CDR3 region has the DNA TGTGCCAGCAGCTTAGGTCAGGGGGGCTACGAGCAGTACTTC.

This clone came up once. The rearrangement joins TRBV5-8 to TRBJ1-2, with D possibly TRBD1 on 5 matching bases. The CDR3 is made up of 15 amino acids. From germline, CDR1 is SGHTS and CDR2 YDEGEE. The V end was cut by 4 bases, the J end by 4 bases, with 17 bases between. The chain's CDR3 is CASSPGTLLSYGYTF. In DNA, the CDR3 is TGTGCCAGCAGCCCGGGGACCTTACTTAGCTATGGCTACACCTTC.

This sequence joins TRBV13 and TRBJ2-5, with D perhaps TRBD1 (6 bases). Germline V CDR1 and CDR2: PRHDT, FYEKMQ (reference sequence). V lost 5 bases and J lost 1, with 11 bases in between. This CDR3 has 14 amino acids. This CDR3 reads CASSATDSQETQYF. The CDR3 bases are TGTGCCAGCAGCGCCACGGACAGCCAAGAGACCCAGTACTTC. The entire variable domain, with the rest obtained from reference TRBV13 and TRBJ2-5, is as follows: AAGVIQSPRHLIKEKRETATLKCYPIPRHDTVYWYQQGPGQDPQFLISFYEKMQSDKGSIPDRFSAQQFSDYHSELNMSSLELGDSALYFCASSATDSQETQYFGPGTRLLVL.

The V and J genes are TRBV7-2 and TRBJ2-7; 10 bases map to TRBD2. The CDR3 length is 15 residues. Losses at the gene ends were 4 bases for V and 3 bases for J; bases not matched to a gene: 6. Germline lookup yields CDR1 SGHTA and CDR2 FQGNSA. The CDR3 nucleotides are TGTGCCAGCAGCTGGTATAGCGGGGGGTTCTACGAGCAGTACTTC. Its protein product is CASSWYSGGFYEQYF.

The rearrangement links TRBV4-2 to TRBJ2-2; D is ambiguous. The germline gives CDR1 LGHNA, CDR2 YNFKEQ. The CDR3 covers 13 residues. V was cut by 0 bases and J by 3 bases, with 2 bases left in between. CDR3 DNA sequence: TGTGCCAGCAGCCAAGATCACACCGGGGAGCTGTTTTTT. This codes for CASSQDHTGELFF.

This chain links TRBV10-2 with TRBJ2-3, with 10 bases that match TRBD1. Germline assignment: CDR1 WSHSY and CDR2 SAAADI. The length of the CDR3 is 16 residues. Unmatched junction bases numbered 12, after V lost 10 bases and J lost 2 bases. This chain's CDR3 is CATLHWGQGNTDTQYF. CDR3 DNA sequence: TGCGCCACCCTACATTGGGGACAGGGGAACACAGATACGCAGTATTTT.

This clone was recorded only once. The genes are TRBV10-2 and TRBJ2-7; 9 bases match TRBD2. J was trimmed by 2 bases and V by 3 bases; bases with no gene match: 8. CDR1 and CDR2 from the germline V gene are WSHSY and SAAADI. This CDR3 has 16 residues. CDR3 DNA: TGCGCCAGCAGTGAATCACTAGCGGGCGCTGCCTACGAGCAGTACTTC. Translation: CASSESLAGAAYEQYF.

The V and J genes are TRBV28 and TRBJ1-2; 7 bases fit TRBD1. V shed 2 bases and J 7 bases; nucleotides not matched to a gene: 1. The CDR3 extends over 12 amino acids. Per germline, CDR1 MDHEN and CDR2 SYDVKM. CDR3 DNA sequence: TGTGCCAGCAGTTTAGGGACAGCTGGCTACACCTTC. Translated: CASSLGTAGYTF.

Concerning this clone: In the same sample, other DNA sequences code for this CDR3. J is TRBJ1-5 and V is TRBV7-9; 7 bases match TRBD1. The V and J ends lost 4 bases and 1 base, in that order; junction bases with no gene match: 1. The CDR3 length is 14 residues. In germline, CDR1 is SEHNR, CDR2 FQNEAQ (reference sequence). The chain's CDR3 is CASSSGQSNQPQHF. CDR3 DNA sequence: TGTGCCAGCAGCTCGGGACAGAGCAATCAGCCCCAGCATTTT.

This CDR3 reads CASSATAGLGTEAFF. CDR3 in DNA: TGTGCCAGCAGTGCCACAGCGGGGTTGGGCACTGAAGCTTTCTTT. The J gene is TRBJ1-1, the V gene TRBV28; the D is unclear. The CDR3 runs 15 residues. Per germline, CDR1 MDHEN and CDR2 SYDVKM. V was shortened by 5 bases and J by 4 bases, with 17 bases between the two germline ends. The whole variable domain, filled in from reference TRBV28 and TRBJ1-1, reads DVKVTQSSRYLVKRTGEKVFLECVQDMDHENMFWYRQDPGLGLRLIYFSYDVKMKEKGDIPEGYSVSREKKERFSLILESASTNQTSMYLCASSATAGLGTEAFFGQGTRLTVV.

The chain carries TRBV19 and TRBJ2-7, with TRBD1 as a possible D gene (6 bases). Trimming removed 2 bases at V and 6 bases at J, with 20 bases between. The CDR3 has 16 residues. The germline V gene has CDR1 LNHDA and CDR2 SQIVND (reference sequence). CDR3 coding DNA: TGTGCCAGTAGTATATTTTACCTAGACAGGTCACCCGAGCAGTACTTC. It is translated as CASSIFYLDRSPEQYF. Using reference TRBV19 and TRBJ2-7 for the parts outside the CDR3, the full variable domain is DGGITQSPKYLFRKEGQNVTLSCEQNLNHDAMYWYRQDPGQGLRLIYYSQIVNDFQKGDIAEGYSVSREKKESFPLTVTSAQKNPTAFYLCASSIFYLDRSPEQYFGPGTRLTVT.

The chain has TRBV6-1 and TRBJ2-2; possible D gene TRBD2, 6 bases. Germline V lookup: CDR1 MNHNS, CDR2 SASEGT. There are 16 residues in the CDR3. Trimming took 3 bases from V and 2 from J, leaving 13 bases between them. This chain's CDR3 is CASSDFRGSNTGELFF. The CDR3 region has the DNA TGTGCCAGCAGTGATTTTCGGGGGTCAAACACCGGGGAGCTGTTTTTT.

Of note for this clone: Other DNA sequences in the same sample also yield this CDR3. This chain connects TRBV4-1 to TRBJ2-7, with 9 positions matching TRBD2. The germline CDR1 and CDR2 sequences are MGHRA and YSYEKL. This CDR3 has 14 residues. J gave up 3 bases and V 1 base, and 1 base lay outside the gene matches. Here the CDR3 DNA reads TGCGCCAGCAGCCAAGCTAGCGGGAACTACGAGCAGTACTTC. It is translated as CASSQASGNYEQYF.

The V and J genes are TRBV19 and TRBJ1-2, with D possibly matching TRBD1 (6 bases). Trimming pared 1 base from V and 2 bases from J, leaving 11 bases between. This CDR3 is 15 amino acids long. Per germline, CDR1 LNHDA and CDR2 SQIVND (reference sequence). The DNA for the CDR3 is TGTGCCAGTAGTATAGGGGCAGGGGAGAACTATGGCTACACCTTC. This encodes CASSIGAGENYGYTF. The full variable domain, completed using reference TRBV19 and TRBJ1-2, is DGGITQSPKYLFRKEGQNVTLSCEQNLNHDAMYWYRQDPGQGLRLIYYSQIVNDFQKGDIAEGYSVSREKKESFPLTVTSAQKNPTAFYLCASSIGAGENYGYTFGSGTRLTVV.

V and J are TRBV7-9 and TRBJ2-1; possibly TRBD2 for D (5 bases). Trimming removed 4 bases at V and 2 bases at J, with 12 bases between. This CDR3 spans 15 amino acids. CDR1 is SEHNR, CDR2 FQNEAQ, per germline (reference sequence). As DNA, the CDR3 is TGTGCCAGCAGCTCCTCGGGGATCGCCTACAATGAGCAGTTCTTC. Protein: CASSSSGIAYNEQFF.

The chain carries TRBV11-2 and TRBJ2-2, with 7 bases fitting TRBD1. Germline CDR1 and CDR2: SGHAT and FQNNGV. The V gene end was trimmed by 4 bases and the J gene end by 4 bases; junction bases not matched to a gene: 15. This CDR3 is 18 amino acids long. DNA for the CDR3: TGTGCCAGCAGCTCCAAGGGGGCAGGGATTAGGAGCACCGGGGAGCTGTTTTTT. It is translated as CASSSKGAGIRSTGELFF.

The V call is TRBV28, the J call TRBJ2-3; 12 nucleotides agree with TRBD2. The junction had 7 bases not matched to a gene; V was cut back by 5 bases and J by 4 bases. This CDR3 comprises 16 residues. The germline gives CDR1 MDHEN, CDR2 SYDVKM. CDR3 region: CASSQGLAGWSDTQYF. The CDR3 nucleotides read TGTGCCAGCAGTCAAGGACTAGCGGGGTGGTCAGATACGCAGTATTTT.

In nucleotides, the CDR3 is TGTGCCTGGAGAGCCCCGACAGGGGTTTTCGCAGAGACCCAGTACTTC. Protein: CAWRAPTGVFAETQYF. This sequence joins TRBV30 and TRBJ2-5; 8 bases match TRBD1. After removal of 3 bases from V and 4 bases from J, the junction contained 13 bases not matched to a gene. The CDR3 is 16 residues long. The germline gives CDR1 GTSNPN, CDR2 SVGIG (reference sequence). Full variable domain (outside the CDR3, taken from reference TRBV30 and TRBJ2-5): SQTIHQWPATLVQPVGSPLSLECTVEGTSNPNLYWYRQAAGRGLQLLFYSVGIGQISSEVPQNLSASRPQDRQFILSSKKLLLSDSGFYLCAWRAPTGVFAETQYFGPGTRLLVL.

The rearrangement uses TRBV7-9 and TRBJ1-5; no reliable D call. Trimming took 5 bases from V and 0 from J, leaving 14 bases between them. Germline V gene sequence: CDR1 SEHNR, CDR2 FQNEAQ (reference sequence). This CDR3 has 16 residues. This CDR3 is CASSPGAAYSNQPQHF. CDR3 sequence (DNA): TGTGCCAGCAGCCCCGGTGCGGCGTATAGCAATCAGCCCCAGCATTTT.

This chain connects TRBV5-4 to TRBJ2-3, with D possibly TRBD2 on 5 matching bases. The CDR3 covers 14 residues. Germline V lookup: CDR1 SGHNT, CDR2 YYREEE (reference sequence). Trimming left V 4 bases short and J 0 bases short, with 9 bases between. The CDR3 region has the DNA TGTGCCAGCAGCGGGAGCTCTAGCACAGATACGCAGTATTTT. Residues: CASSGSSSTDTQYF. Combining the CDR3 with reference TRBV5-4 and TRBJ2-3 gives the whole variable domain ETGVTQSPTHLIKTRGQQVTLRCSSQSGHNTVSWYQQALGQGPQFIFQYYREEENGRGNFPPRFSGLQFPNYSSELNVNALELDDSALYLCASSGSSSTDTQYFGPGTRLTVL.

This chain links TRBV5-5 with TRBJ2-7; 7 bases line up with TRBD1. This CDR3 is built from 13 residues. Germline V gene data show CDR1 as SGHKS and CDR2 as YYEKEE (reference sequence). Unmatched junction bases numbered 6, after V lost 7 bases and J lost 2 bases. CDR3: CASGVGTAYEQYF. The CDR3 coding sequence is TGTGCCAGCGGGGTCGGGACAGCCTACGAGCAGTACTTC.

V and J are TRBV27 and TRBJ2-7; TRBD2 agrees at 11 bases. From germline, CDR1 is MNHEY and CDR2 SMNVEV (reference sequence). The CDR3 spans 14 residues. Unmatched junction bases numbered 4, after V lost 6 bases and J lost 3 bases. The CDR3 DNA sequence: TGTGCCAGCAGGTTAACTAGCGGGAGCTACGAGCAGTACTTC. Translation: CASRLTSGSYEQYF.

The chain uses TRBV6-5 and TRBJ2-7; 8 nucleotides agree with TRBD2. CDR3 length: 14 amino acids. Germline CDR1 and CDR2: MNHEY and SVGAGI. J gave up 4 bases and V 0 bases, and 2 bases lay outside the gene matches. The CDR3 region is CASSYSGLEYEQYF. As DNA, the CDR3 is TGTGCCAGCAGTTACTCGGGACTAGAGTACGAGCAGTACTTC.